The 26 T cell receptor beta chains in this list originate from one sample, sequenced in a study of control samples from healthy donors and cancer patients (TCRdb year 2020). The library was obtained by the immunoSEQ multiplex PCR assay. The table was pulled from immuneACCESS by TCRdb, which kept in-frame rearrangements only. Such tables lose some clones; where checked, under half of the loss comes from unresolved V genes, and the rest has no known cause. The sample table records about 180,000 clones; 91% of these occur just once. Around 2% of the sample goes to the ten largest clones. The sequenced material came from blood. Receptors originate from a woman between 40 and 55 years old in good health.

This chain connects TRBV3-1 (or the pseudogene TRBV3-2) to TRBJ2-7, with D possibly TRBD1 on 5 matching bases. The CDR3 runs 13 residues. The V and J ends lost 0 bases and 6 bases respectively, with 9 bases between them. Germline values: CDR1 LGHDT, CDR2 YNNKEL (reference sequence). This CDR3 reads CASSQDRVAEQYF. The CDR3 nucleotides read TGTGCCAGCAGCCAAGACAGGGTGGCCGAGCAGTACTTC.

This chain links TRBV12-5 with TRBJ1-6; weak D call: TRBD1 (5 bases). Trimming cost V 2 bases and J 8 bases, with 10 bases left between them. The CDR3 length is 14 residues. Per the germline V gene, CDR1 is LGHNT and CDR2 is FRNRAP. CDR3 sequence: CASGLQGLDSPLHF. In DNA, the CDR3 is TGTGCTAGTGGTTTGCAGGGCCTAGATTCACCCCTCCACTTT.

The chain employs TRBV6-1 and TRBJ1-4; no clear D. Trimming removed 3 bases at V and 8 bases at J, with 13 bases between. Germline V lookup: CDR1 MNHNS, CDR2 SASEGT. CDR3 length: 14 residues. As DNA, the CDR3 is TGTGCCAGCAGTGACCCTCCGATCCGGGAAAAACTGTTTTTT. It yields the protein CASSDPPIREKLFF.

The chain carries TRBV7-9 and TRBJ1-4; TRBD1 matches 8 bases. V lost 8 bases and J lost 5; bases outside the gene matches: 4. The germline V gene encodes CDR1 SEHNR and CDR2 FQNEAQ (reference sequence). The CDR3 loop spans 13 amino acids. The CDR3, as DNA: TGTGCCAGCCAGACAGGGGAGAATGAAAAACTGTTTTTT. It yields the protein CASQTGENEKLFF.

The chain employs TRBV7-8 and TRBJ1-1; a weak D match, TRBD1 (5 bases). This CDR3 contains 13 residues. Trimming removed 2 bases at V and 8 bases at J, with 12 bases between. Germline CDR1 is SGHVS and CDR2 is FQNEAQ. The CDR3 sequence is CASSLMEGPEAFF. CDR3 in DNA: TGTGCCAGCAGCTTAATGGAGGGGCCGGAAGCTTTCTTT.

This clone was seen once. The CDR3 region is CATSRSRSESYYEQYF. CDR3 in DNA: TGTGCCACCAGCAGAAGTCGTAGTGAGTCTTACTACGAGCAGTACTTC. This chain connects TRBV15 to TRBJ2-7; D gene uncertain. CDR1 and CDR2 from the germline V gene are LNHNV and YYDKDF (reference sequence). This CDR3 comprises 16 residues. The V end lost 2 bases, the J end lost 3 bases, and 17 bases lay between the germline ends.

The CDR3 reads CASSVGSYNEQFF. Written as DNA, the CDR3 is TGTGCCAGCAGTGTAGGGTCCTACAATGAGCAGTTCTTC. The chain couples TRBV6-4 to TRBJ2-1; D gene ambiguous. Germline V gene data show CDR1 as MRHNA and CDR2 as SNTAGT. CDR3 length: 13 amino acids. Trimming removed 4 bases at V and 1 base at J, with 5 bases between.

The gene calls are TRBV12-5 and TRBJ1-1; no clear D gene. This CDR3 is built from 14 residues. Deletions cut 8 bases from V and 1 base from J, with 14 bases between. Germline V gene lookup returns CDR1 LGHNT and CDR2 FRNRAP. The CDR3 loop is CASQSAEENTEAFF. The DNA of the CDR3 is TGTGCTAGTCAGTCGGCGGAGGAGAACACTGAAGCTTTCTTT.

The chain uses TRBV4-1 and TRBJ2-2; D not certain. Between the trimmed V and J ends, which lost 5 bases and 1 base, there was a span of 5 bases. Looked up from germline, CDR1 is MGHRA and CDR2 is YSYEKL. The CDR3 totals 13 residues. The CDR3 nucleotides are TGCGCCAGCAGCAGGTTGAACACCGGGGAGCTGTTTTTT. This encodes CASSRLNTGELFF.

The gene calls are TRBV5-1 and TRBJ2-1; TRBD1 might be the D (5 bases). Trimming removed 4 bases at V and 7 bases at J, with 9 bases between. Germline CDR1 SGHRS, CDR2 YFSETQ. This CDR3 is built from 12 residues. For the CDR3, the DNA is TGCGCCAGCAGCGTCCAGGGTAATGAGCAGTTCTTC. Translating gives CASSVQGNEQFF.

This rearrangement joins TRBV6-2 or TRBV6-3 to TRBJ1-5; 9 positions agree with TRBD1. V lost 6 bases to trimming and J lost 1 base; unmatched junction nucleotides: 7. This CDR3 has 16 amino acids. Germline V lookup: CDR1 MNHEY, CDR2 SVGEGT. CDR3 protein: CASSRAGTGSNQPQHF. Written as DNA, the CDR3 is TGTGCCAGCAGCCGGGCGGGGACAGGGAGCAATCAGCCCCAGCATTTT.

This clone was picked up one time. J is TRBJ2-5 and V is TRBV5-4; D tentatively reads TRBD1 or TRBD2 (7 bases each). Looked up from germline, CDR1 is SGHNT and CDR2 is YYREEE (reference sequence). Trimming shortened V by 2 bases and J by 5 bases, and 16 bases separated the two germline ends. The CDR3 is 15 residues long. The CDR3 sequence: CASSFEQGREETQYF. The CDR3 DNA follows: TGTGCCAGCAGCTTTGAACAGGGGAGGGAGGAGACCCAGTACTTC.

The chain recombines TRBV6-5 with TRBJ1-5; 7 positions match TRBD1. V lost 4 bases, J lost 0 bases, and 3 bases stayed unmatched. The CDR3 sequence is 15 residues long. In germline, CDR1 is MNHEY, CDR2 SVGAGI. CDR3 nucleotide sequence: TGTGCCAGCAGTTCACAGGGGTTTAGCAATCAGCCCCAGCATTTT. It specifies CASSSQGFSNQPQHF.

This clone has a handful of counts. V and J are TRBV5-1 and TRBJ2-7; no firm D call. V was trimmed by 4 bases and J by 2 bases, leaving 10 bases between them. The germline gives CDR1 SGHRS, CDR2 YFSETQ. The CDR3 loop spans 13 amino acids. The CDR3 coding sequence is TGCGCCAGCAGCGTGGACGGTCCCTACGAGCAGTACTTC. As protein: CASSVDGPYEQYF.

In this sample, this clone turned up once. The chain links TRBV19 to TRBJ1-5, with D tentatively TRBD1 (6 bases). The CDR3 loop spans 12 amino acids. Trimming stripped 8 bases from V and 6 bases from J, with 11 bases between. Germline CDR1 LNHDA, CDR2 SQIVND (reference sequence). CDR3 in amino acids: CASQGIFQPQHF. The CDR3 bases are TGTGCCAGTCAGGGGATTTTTCAGCCCCAGCATTTT.

V is TRBV10-3 and J is TRBJ2-3; 9 positions match TRBD2. The germline CDR1 and CDR2 sequences are ENHRY and SYGVKD. The CDR3 contains 14 residues. The J segment lost 3 bases and the V segment lost 8 bases, leaving 6 bases of the junction unmatched. CDR3 sequence reads: CAISRGGATDTQYF. CDR3 DNA sequence: TGTGCCATCTCGCGCGGGGGGGCAACAGATACGCAGTATTTT.

V gene TRBV12-3 or TRBV12-4 combines with J gene TRBJ1-3, with D uncertain. The ends were cut back, 8 bases at V and 2 bases at J, with 7 bases in the middle. The CDR3 totals 12 residues. In nucleotides, the CDR3 is TGTGCCAGCCGGTCCGCTGGAAACACCATATATTTT. Its protein product is CASRSAGNTIYF.

This chain uses TRBV5-6 with TRBJ1-5, with unresolved D. With 0 bases removed from V and 5 bases from J, the gap between germline ends came to 9 bases. This CDR3 has 14 residues. In germline, CDR1 is SGHDT, CDR2 YYEEEE. The CDR3 protein is CASSLGLVDQPQHF. Written as DNA, the CDR3 is TGTGCCAGCAGCTTGGGACTCGTAGATCAGCCCCAGCATTTT.

The chain has TRBV19 and TRBJ2-3, with D maybe TRBD2 (6 bases). The CDR3 sequence is 16 residues long. Germline V gene sequence: CDR1 LNHDA, CDR2 SQIVND (reference sequence). V lost 7 bases and J 4 bases, leaving 21 bases between the germline ends. The CDR3 nucleotides read TGTGCCAGTAAGCCCCCCCCGGGGGAGAGTGCAGATACGCAGTATTTT. It specifies CASKPPPGESADTQYF.

The genes are TRBV4-1 and TRBJ2-1; the match to TRBD2 covers 9 bases. The CDR3 covers 17 residues. V trimming: 0 bases; J trimming: 4 bases; junction bases outside the gene matches: 7. Germline V gene data show CDR1 as MGHRA and CDR2 as YSYEKL. The CDR3 sequence is CASSQDSGGGAYNEQFF. The CDR3 DNA follows: TGCGCCAGCAGCCAAGACTCCGGCGGGGGGGCGTACAATGAGCAGTTCTTC.

The V gene is TRBV19, the J gene TRBJ1-1; a weak D match, TRBD1 (5 bases). V shed 4 bases and J shed 7 bases, with 10 bases lying between them. From germline, CDR1 is LNHDA and CDR2 SQIVND (reference sequence). The length of the CDR3 is 12 residues. This CDR3 reads CASSKWTIEAFF. The CDR3 DNA follows: TGTGCCAGTAGTAAGTGGACAATTGAAGCTTTCTTT. The variable domain in full, with the rest retrieved from reference TRBV19 and TRBJ1-1, is DGGITQSPKYLFRKEGQNVTLSCEQNLNHDAMYWYRQDPGQGLRLIYYSQIVNDFQKGDIAEGYSVSREKKESFPLTVTSAQKNPTAFYLCASSKWTIEAFFGQGTRLTVV.

The chain combines TRBV10-3 with TRBJ1-4, with no clear D. Germline loops: CDR1 ENHRY, CDR2 SYGVKD. V was pared by 3 bases and J by 7 bases, with 3 bases between. This CDR3 has 11 residues. CDR3 in amino acids: CAISDGEKLFF. As DNA, the CDR3 is TGTGCCATCAGTGATGGTGAAAAACTGTTTTTT.

This sequence joins TRBV6-1 and TRBJ2-3; 11 bases are a match to TRBD2. Germline V gene data show CDR1 as MNHNS and CDR2 as SASEGT. The CDR3 runs to 16 residues. J was trimmed by 0 bases and V by 3 bases; bases with no gene match: 2. The DNA for the CDR3 is TGTGCCAGCAGTGAGAGACTAGCGGGGAGCACAGATACGCAGTATTTT. Protein: CASSERLAGSTDTQYF.

The rearrangement links TRBV18 to TRBJ2-7, with D perhaps matching TRBD1 (6 bases). V was clipped by 2 bases and J by 5 bases, with 13 bases between them. The germline CDR1 and CDR2 sequences are KGHSH and LQKENI. The CDR3 runs to 14 residues. CDR3 sequence: CASSPNRASNEQYF. CDR3 nucleotides: TGTGCCAGCTCACCAAACAGGGCGTCCAACGAGCAGTACTTC.

The chain links TRBV2 to TRBJ2-7; perhaps TRBD1 as D (5 bases). This CDR3 comprises 12 residues. The V gene lost 6 bases and the J gene lost 4 bases, with 10 bases spanning the gap. Germline CDR1 SNHLY, CDR2 FYNNEI. This CDR3 is CASRPNRYEQYF. CDR3 coding DNA: TGTGCCAGCAGACCTAACAGGTACGAGCAGTACTTC.

The J gene is TRBJ2-5, the V gene TRBV5-4; 8 bases are a match to TRBD2. The germline V gene encodes CDR1 SGHNT and CDR2 YYREEE (reference sequence). Unmatched junction bases numbered 10, after V lost 4 bases and J lost 5 bases. The CDR3 contains 15 residues. The CDR3: CASSGDNGGVETQYF. In DNA, the CDR3 is TGTGCCAGCAGCGGGGATAACGGGGGGGTCGAGACCCAGTACTTC.